Each of the 3 T cell receptor beta chains below was sequenced from the same sample in a study of CXCR3-negative and CXCR3-positive naive CD8 T cells. General study points: Naive CXCR3-positive cells had TRB CDR3s more hydrophobic than those of CXCR3-negative naive cells.

These receptors have no identified antigens. In preparing the TRB cDNA libraries, 5' RACE with UMI labels was used. TCRdb reanalyzed the 5' RACE reads and collapses them to one entry per CDR3 protein, without DNA. Recorded here are roughly 99,000 distinct CDR3 sequences; the top ten clones represent about 1%. The sequencing input was naive CXCR3+ CD8+ T cells from blood. Stated subset: CD45RO-CCR7+CD27+CD95- naive CD8+ T cells expressing CXCR3 (TNR3+). All receptors come from a human donor in good health. Some clones in this sample may be carry-over from other donors' samples.

The chain has TRBV29-1 and TRBJ2-2; TCRdb returns TRBD1, unconfirmable since there is no DNA. The CDR3 consists of 17 residues. The germline V gene encodes CDR1 SQVTM and CDR2 ANQGSEA. The CDR3 loop reads CSVTIYPGGFEAGELFF.

This chain uses TRBV15 with TRBJ2-3. CDR1 and CDR2 from the germline V gene are LNHNV and YYDKDF (reference sequence). CDR3 length: 13 residues. CDR3 sequence: CATSRGLGDTQYF.

The rearrangement uses TRBV29-1 and TRBJ1-2. The CDR3 covers 14 residues. Looked up from germline, CDR1 is SQVTM and CDR2 is ANQGSEA. CDR3 residues: CSVPFWGTLDGYTF. Using reference TRBV29-1 and TRBJ1-2 for the parts outside the CDR3, the full variable domain is SAVISQKPSRDICQRGTSLTIQCQVDSQVTMMFWYRQQPGQSLTLIATANQGSEATYESGFVIDKFPISRPNLTFSTLTVSNMSPEDSSIYLCSVPFWGTLDGYTFGSGTRLTVV.